This TCR beta chain was sequenced during a study of T cell responses to AZD1222 COVID-19 vaccine. Study-wide findings and caveats: Targets within unmutated variant regions were reportedly found for nearly half of spike-specific TCRs. After two AZD1222 doses, spike-specific TCR breadth and depth rose versus day 0.

CDR3 length: 14 residues. Deletions cut 1 base from V and 4 bases from J, with 11 bases between. From germline, CDR1 is SGHTA and CDR2 FQGNSA. Details on this clone: Its cognate antigen is unknown.

Generated by immunoSEQ multiplex PCR, the TCRdb table keeps only in-frame clones and is missing some. The sample has 100,000 to 150,000 clones, approximately 92% seen once. This receptor was identified in an adult in good health. The chain is built from TRBV7-2 and TRBJ2-7, with D perhaps TRBD2 (5 bases). The source material was peripheral blood, sampled on day 0 of AZD1222 vaccination. The CDR3 is CASSLEGGLYEQYF. The DNA for the CDR3 is TGTGCCAGCAGCTTAGAGGGCGGACTGTACGAGCAGTACTTC.